These 20 T cell receptor beta chains were sequenced from one sample in a study of monozygotic twins with inflammatory bowel disease. TCRdb derives one entry per CDR3 protein from the 5' RACE reads, leaving out DNA. This repertoire includes about 440,000 distinct CDR3 sequences. The specimen sequenced was blood. The receptors were sampled from a human donor with ulcerative colitis or Crohn's disease, or a healthy co-twin of an affected twin (not recorded which).

The chain is built from TRBV4-1 and TRBJ2-3; TCRdb lists TRBD1, though no DNA is available to test this call. This CDR3 is 15 amino acids long. Germline V gene data show CDR1 as MGHRA and CDR2 as YSYEKL. CDR3 residues: CASSSRHRGTDTQYF.

The rearrangement joins TRBV18 to TRBJ2-1; TCRdb outputs TRBD1, but without DNA this stays unchecked. CDR3 length: 15 residues. From germline, CDR1 is KGHSH and CDR2 LQKENI. CDR3: CASSPNRQGGNEQFF.

The chain has TRBV6-2 or TRBV6-3 and TRBJ2-7; TCRdb's D call of TRBD2 is untestable without DNA. The CDR3 contains 14 residues. The germline V gene encodes CDR1 MNHEY and CDR2 SVGEGT. The CDR3 region is CASSFLAGVYEQYF.

J is TRBJ1-1 and V is TRBV12-3 or TRBV12-4. The CDR3 extends over 14 amino acids. The CDR3 loop reads CASSRISGITEAFF.

The chain links TRBV5-1 to TRBJ2-5. This CDR3 is built from 14 residues. Germline CDR1 and CDR2: SGHRS and YFSETQ. The CDR3 protein is CASSPTGFQETQYF. The full variable domain, with the rest looked up from reference TRBV5-1 and TRBJ2-5, is KAGVTQTPRYLIKTRGQQVTLSCSPISGHRSVSWYQQTPGQGLQFLFEYFSETQRNKGNFPGRFSGRQFSNSRSEMNVSTLELGDSALYLCASSPTGFQETQYFGPGTRLLVL.

This chain joins TRBV12-3 or TRBV12-4 and TRBJ1-2; as DNA is missing, the TRBD1 call by TCRdb cannot be tested. This CDR3 has 12 residues. The CDR3 here is CASSLRPGGYTF.

CDR3 residues: CASSTASGRPTDTQYF. The chain joins TRBV7-9 to TRBJ2-3; TCRdb's assignment of TRBD2 cannot be checked, as there is no DNA. CDR3 length equals 16 residues. CDR1 and CDR2 (germline): SEHNR, FQNEAQ (reference sequence).

The chain is built from TRBV20-1 and TRBJ2-5; TCRdb's D call of TRBD1 is untestable without DNA. The CDR3 is made up of 14 amino acids. Germline V gene lookup returns CDR1 DFQATT and CDR2 SNEGSKA (reference sequence). The CDR3 is CSAETGTGKETQYF.

The chain combines TRBV10-3 with TRBJ1-1; TCRdb returns TRBD1, unconfirmable since there is no DNA. Germline V gene lookup returns CDR1 ENHRY and CDR2 SYGVKD. There are 14 residues in the CDR3. The CDR3 reads CAISPTGLNTEAFF.

The rearrangement joins TRBV27 to TRBJ1-1. This CDR3 is built from 15 residues. Germline CDR1 is MNHEY and CDR2 is SMNVEV (reference sequence). Here the CDR3 reads CASSLSLQGPTEAFF.

This chain uses TRBV12-3 or TRBV12-4 with TRBJ1-1; TCRdb picks TRBD1, but there is no DNA to check that call. The length of the CDR3 is 13 residues. This CDR3 is CASSLRDNTEAFF.

The CDR3 region is CATSGPGRLAGSYEQYF. V is TRBV24-1 and J is TRBJ2-7; TCRdb designates TRBD2, a call that cannot be tested without DNA. Germline CDR1 is KGHDR and CDR2 is SFDVKD. CDR3 length: 17 residues.

The V and J genes are TRBV5-1 and TRBJ1-1. Germline values: CDR1 SGHRS, CDR2 YFSETQ. This CDR3 is built from 15 residues. The CDR3: CASSLRASGNTEAFF.

The V and J genes are TRBV5-4 and TRBJ1-1; TCRdb designates TRBD1, a call that cannot be tested without DNA. This CDR3 has 15 residues. Germline assignment: CDR1 SGHNT and CDR2 YYREEE (reference sequence). The CDR3: CASIQQGTLNTEAFF.

The rearrangement joins TRBV3-1 to TRBJ2-7. This CDR3 is built from 14 residues. The germline V gene encodes CDR1 LGHDT and CDR2 YNNKEL (reference sequence). CDR3 loop: CASSQQSSVHEQYF.

V gene TRBV10-3 combines with J gene TRBJ2-7; TCRdb's D gene call, TRBD1, goes unchecked for lack of DNA. Germline-derived CDR1 and CDR2 are ENHRY and SYGVKD. The CDR3 has 13 amino acids. The CDR3 sequence: CATEAGGSYEQYF.

The chain has TRBV5-1 and TRBJ2-2; no DNA is available, so the TRBD2 call from TCRdb remains unchecked. From germline, CDR1 is SGHRS and CDR2 YFSETQ. CDR3 length: 15 amino acids. The CDR3 protein is CASSLGALGAGELFF.

CDR3 loop: CASSLGRVHEQYF. The V and J genes are TRBV5-6 and TRBJ2-7. This CDR3 is built from 13 residues. Per germline, CDR1 SGHDT and CDR2 YYEEEE.

This chain connects TRBV10-3 to TRBJ2-2; TCRdb picks TRBD1, but there is no DNA to check that call. The germline gives CDR1 ENHRY, CDR2 SYGVKD. The CDR3 has 13 amino acids. The CDR3 sequence is CAISDRAQGELFF.

The chain has TRBV28 and TRBJ1-5. The CDR3 runs 15 residues. The V gene's germline CDR1 is MDHEN and CDR2 SYDVKM. The CDR3 protein is CASSLRIYSNQPQHF.